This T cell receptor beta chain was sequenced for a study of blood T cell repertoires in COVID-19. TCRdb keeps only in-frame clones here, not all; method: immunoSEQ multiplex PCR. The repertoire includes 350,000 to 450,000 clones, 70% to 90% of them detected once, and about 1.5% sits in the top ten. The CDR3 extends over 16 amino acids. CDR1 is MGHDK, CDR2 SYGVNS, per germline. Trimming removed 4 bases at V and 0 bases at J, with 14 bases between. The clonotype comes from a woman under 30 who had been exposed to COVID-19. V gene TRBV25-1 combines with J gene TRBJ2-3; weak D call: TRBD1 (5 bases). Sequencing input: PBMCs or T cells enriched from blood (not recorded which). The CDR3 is CASSGGHQISTDTQYF. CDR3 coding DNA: TGTGCCAGCAGTGGTGGACACCAAATAAGCACAGATACGCAGTATTTT. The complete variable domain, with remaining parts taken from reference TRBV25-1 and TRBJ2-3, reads EADIYQTPRYLVIGTGKKITLECSQTMGHDKMYWYQQDPGMELHLIHYSYGVNSTEKGDLSSESTVSRIRTEHFPLTLESARPSHTSQYLCASSGGHQISTDTQYFGPGTRLTVL.